This TCR beta chain was sequenced during a study of T cell repertoires in cytomegalovirus infection. Study-level background: It can be stated that public TCR beta signatures indicated CMV infection as well as a matching HLA type.

One entry per CDR3 protein results from TCRdb running MiXCR on the reads. The top ten clones hold roughly 13% of a sample with more than 350,000 distinct CDR3 sequences, approximately 31% of them seen once. The J segment lost 3 bases and the V segment lost 6 bases, leaving 5 bases of the junction unmatched. This CDR3 comprises 13 residues. Looked up from germline, CDR1 is MNHNY and CDR2 is SVGAGI (reference sequence). The sample consisted of PBMCs. The sequence was obtained from a human donor in good health (CMV status not recorded). Some clones in this sample may be carry-over from other donors' samples. The genes are TRBV6-6 and TRBJ2-7, with 7 bases aligning to TRBD1. The CDR3 loop reads CASSNRGGYEQYF. The CDR3 DNA reads as TGTGCCAGCAGCAACAGGGGCGGCTACGAGCAGTACTTC.